Sequencing of this T cell receptor (beta chain) was carried out in a study of cytotoxic CD8 clonotypes in ibrutinib-treated CLL. Clones were sequenced by immunoSEQ multiplex PCR, and TCRdb holds only the in-frame ones, with some missing. Here the sample spans 6,200 or so clones, approximately 77% being singletons. Trimming removed 0 bases at V and 3 bases at J, with 8 bases between. The CDR3 runs to 14 residues. Germline V gives CDR1 SGDLS, CDR2 YYNGEE. V and J are TRBV9 and TRBJ2-3; D remains unclear. The clonotype comes from a human donor with chronic lymphocytic leukemia. The input for sequencing was PBMCs, taken before ibrutinib treatment. DNA for the CDR3: TGTGCCAGCAGCGTAGGGGATACTACAGATACGCAGTATTTT. Translated: CASSVGDTTDTQYF.